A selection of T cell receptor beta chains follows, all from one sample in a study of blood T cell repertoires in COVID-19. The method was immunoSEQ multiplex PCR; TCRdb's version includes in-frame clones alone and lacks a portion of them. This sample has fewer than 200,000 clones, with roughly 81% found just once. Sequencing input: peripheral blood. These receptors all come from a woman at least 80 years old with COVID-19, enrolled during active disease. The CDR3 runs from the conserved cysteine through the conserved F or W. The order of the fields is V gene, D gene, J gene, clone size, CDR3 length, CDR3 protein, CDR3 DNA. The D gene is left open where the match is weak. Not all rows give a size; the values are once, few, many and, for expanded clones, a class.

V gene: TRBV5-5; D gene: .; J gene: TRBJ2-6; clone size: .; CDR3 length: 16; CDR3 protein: CASTEFQGSGANVLTF; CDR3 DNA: TGTGCCAGCACCGAATTCCAGGGTTCTGGGGCCAACGTCCTGACTTTC
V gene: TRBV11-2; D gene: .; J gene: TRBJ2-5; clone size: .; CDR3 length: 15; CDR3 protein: CASSLVRGSQETQYF; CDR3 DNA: TGTGCCAGCAGTCTGGTAAGAGGGTCTCAAGAGACCCAGTACTTC
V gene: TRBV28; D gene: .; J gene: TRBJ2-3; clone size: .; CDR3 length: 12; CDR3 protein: CASKQVTDTQYF; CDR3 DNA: TGTGCCAGCAAGCAGGTCACAGATACGCAGTATTTT
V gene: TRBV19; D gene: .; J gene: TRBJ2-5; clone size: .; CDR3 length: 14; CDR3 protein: CASSIQGFGETQYF; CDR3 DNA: TGTGCCAGTAGTATACAGGGGTTCGGGGAGACCCAGTACTTC
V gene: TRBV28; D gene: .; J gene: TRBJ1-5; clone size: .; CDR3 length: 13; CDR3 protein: CASSLQGNQPQHF; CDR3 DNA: TGTGCCAGCAGTTTACAGGGCAATCAGCCCCAGCATTTT
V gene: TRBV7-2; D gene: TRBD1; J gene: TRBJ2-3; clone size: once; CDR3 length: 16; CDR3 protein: CASSLTGTGDADTQYF; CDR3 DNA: TGTGCCAGCAGCCTTACCGGGACAGGGGACGCAGATACGCAGTATTTT
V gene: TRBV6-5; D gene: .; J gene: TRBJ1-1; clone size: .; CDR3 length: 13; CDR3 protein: CASRSAQGTEAFF; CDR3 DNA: TGTGCCAGTCGGTCGGCACAGGGCACTGAAGCTTTCTTT
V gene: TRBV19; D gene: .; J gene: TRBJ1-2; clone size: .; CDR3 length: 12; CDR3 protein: CASSTPEGGYTF; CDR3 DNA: TGTGCCAGTAGTACCCCGGAGGGAGGCTACACCTTC
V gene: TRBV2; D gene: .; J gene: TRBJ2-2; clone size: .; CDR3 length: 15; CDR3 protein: CASSDRGPNTGELFF; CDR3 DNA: TGTGCCAGCAGTGACAGGGGCCCGAACACCGGGGAGCTGTTTTTT
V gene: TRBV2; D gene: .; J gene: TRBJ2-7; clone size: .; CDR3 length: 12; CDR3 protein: CASSKGRYEQYF; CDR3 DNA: TGTGCCAGCAGTAAAGGGAGGTACGAGCAGTACTTC
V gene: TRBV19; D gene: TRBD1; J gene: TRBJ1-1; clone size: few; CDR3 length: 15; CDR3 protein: CASSYTGTGGLGAFF; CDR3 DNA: TGTGCCAGTAGTTATACCGGGACAGGGGGGCTTGGAGCTTTCTTT
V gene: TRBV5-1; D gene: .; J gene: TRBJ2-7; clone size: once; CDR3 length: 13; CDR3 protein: CASSLYREGEQYF; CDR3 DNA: TGCGCCAGCAGCTTATACAGGGAGGGCGAGCAGTACTTC
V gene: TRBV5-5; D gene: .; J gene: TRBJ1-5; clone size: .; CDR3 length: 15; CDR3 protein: CASSSRATSSQPQHF; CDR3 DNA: TGTGCCAGCAGCAGCAGGGCGACCTCTAGTCAGCCCCAGCATTTT
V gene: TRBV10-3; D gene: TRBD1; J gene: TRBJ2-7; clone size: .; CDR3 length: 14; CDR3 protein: CAISEGTGAYEQYF; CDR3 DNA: TGTGCCATCAGTGAGGGGACAGGGGCCTACGAGCAGTACTTC
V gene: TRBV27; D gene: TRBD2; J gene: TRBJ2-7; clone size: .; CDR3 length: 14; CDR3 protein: CASSNLGLAAEQYF; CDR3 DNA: TGTGCCAGCAGCAACCTAGGACTAGCGGCCGAGCAGTACTTC
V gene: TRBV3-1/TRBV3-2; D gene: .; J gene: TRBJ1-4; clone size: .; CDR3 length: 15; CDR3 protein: CASSHPGGINEKLFF; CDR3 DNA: TGTGCCAGCAGCCACCCCGGGGGTATTAATGAAAAACTGTTTTTT
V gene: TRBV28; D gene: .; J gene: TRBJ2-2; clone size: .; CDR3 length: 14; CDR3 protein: CASSRLGGPRELFF; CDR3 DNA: TGTGCCAGCAGTAGGCTAGGCGGGCCGCGGGAGCTGTTTTTT
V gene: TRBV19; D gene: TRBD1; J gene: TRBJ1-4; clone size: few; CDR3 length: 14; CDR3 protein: CASSDGQGGRKLFF; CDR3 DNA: TGTGCCAGTAGTGACGGACAGGGCGGGCGAAAACTGTTTTTT
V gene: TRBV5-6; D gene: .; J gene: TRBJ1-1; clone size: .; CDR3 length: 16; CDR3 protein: CASILQLPSRDTEAFF; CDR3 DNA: TGTGCCAGCATTCTTCAGCTCCCCAGCAGGGACACTGAAGCTTTCTTT
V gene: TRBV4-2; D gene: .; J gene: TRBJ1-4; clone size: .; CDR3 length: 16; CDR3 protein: CASSQAWTVEYEKLFF; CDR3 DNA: TGTGCCAGCAGCCAAGCCTGGACAGTAGAGTATGAAAAACTGTTTTTT